The sequence of this TCR beta chain was determined in a study of beta chain features in type 1 diabetes. Overall study: Age, gender and cell yields were similar between patients and healthy donors. Overall study findings and caveats: A moderate, significant TCRB CDR3 shortening appeared in type 1 diabetes across four CD4+ subsets. Naive, central memory and Treg TCRB repertoires appeared more alike in patients than in healthy donors.

cDNA synthesis used the whole RNA isolate, giving expressed TCRB sequences. Method: immunoSEQ multiplex PCR; TCRdb's copy keeps in-frame clones and lacks some. The repertoire consists of some 120,000 clones, with roughly a sixth occurring once and the leading ten covering around 2.6%. The CDR3 has 15 amino acids. J lost 3 bases, V lost 1 base, and 3 bases had no gene match. CDR1 and CDR2 (germline): KGHSH, LQKENI. As to this clone: Its antigen is unknown.

The single heparinised draw taken from each donor contained roughly 100 mL of blood on average. The chain employs TRBV18 and TRBJ2-3, with 8 bases aligning to TRBD2. This receptor was taken from a man between 18 and 29 years old with type 1 diabetes. Material for sequencing was central memory CD4+ T cells from blood. The DNA for the CDR3 is TGTGCCAGCTCACCACGATCGGGGGGGACAGATACGCAGTATTTT. Its translation: CASSPRSGGTDTQYF.